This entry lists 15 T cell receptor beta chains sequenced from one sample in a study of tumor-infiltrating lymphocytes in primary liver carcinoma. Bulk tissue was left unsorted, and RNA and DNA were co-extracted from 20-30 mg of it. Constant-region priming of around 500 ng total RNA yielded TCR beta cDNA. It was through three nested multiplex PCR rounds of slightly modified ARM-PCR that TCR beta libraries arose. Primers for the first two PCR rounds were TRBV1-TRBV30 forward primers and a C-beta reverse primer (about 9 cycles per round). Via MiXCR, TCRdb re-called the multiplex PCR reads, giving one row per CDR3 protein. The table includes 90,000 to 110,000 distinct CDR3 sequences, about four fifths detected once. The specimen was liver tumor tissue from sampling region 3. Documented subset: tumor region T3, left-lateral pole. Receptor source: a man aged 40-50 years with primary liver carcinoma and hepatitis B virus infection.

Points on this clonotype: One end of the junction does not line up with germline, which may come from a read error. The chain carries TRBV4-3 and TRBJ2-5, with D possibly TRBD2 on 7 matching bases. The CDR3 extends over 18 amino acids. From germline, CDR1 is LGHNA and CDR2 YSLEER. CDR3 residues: CDSSQDLIGGGSQDTQYF. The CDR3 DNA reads TGCGACAGCAGCCAAGACCTGATTGGCGGGGGCTCGCAAGATACCCAGTACTTC.

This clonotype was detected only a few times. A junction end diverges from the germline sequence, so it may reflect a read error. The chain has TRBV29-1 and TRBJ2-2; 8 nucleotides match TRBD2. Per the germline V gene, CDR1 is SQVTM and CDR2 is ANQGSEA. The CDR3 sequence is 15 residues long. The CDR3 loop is CNVETSAANTGELFF. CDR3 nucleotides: TGTAACGTTGAGACTAGCGCGGCGAACACCGGGGAGCTGTTTTTT.

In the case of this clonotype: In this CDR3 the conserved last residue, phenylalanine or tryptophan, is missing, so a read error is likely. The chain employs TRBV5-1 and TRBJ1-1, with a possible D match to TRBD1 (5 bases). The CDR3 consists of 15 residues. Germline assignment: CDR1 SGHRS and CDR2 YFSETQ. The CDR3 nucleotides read TGCGCCAACAGCTTGGCCGGAGGGGCAAGGACTGAAGCTTTCATT. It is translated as CANSLAGGARTEAFI.

The DNA of the CDR3 is TGTGCCAGCAGTAATCCCCCTAGCGGAAGTGGGAATGAGCAGTTCTTC. Translating gives CASSNPPSGSGNEQFF. The chain joins TRBV6-4 to TRBJ2-1; 7 bases align to TRBD2. There are 16 residues in the CDR3. Germline CDR1 MRHNA, CDR2 SNTAGT. V was pared by 5 bases and J by 7 bases, with 14 bases of the junction left unmatched.

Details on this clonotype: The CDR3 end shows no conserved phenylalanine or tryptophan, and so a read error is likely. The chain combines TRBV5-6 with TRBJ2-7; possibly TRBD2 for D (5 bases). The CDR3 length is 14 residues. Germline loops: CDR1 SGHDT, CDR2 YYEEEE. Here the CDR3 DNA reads TGTGCCAGCAGTTTGGGAGCAGATTCCTACGAGCAGTACTTA. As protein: CASSLGADSYEQYL.

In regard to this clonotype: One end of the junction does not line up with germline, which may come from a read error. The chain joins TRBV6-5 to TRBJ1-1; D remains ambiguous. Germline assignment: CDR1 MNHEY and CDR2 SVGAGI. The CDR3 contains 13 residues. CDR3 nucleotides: TGTGCCAGCAGTCACTCGGTGAACACTGAAGCTTTCTTT. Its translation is CASSHSVNTEAFF.

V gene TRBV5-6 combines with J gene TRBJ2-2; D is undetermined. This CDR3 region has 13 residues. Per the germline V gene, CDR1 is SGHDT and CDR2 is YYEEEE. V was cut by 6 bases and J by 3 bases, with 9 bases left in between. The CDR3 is CASILWDTGELFF. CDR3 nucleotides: TGTGCCAGCATATTGTGGGACACCGGGGAGCTGTTTTTT.

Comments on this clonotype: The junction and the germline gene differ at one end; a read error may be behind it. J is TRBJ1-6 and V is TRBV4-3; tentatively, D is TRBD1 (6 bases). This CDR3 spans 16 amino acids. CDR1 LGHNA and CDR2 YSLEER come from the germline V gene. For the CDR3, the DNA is TGCGCCAGCAGCTCCTGGGACAAGGGAAGGGATTCATCCCTCCACTTT. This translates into CASSSWDKGRDSSLHF.

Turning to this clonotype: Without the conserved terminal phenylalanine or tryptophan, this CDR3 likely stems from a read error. The CDR3 loop reads CSSSLKGGLTNQPQHS. CDR3 DNA: TGTAGCAGCAGCCTAAAAGGGGGACTGACGAATCAGCCCCAGCATTCT. The V and J genes are TRBV11-2 and TRBJ1-5; D may be TRBD1 (6 bases). Germline V lookup: CDR1 SGHAT, CDR2 FQNNGV. This CDR3 is 16 amino acids long.

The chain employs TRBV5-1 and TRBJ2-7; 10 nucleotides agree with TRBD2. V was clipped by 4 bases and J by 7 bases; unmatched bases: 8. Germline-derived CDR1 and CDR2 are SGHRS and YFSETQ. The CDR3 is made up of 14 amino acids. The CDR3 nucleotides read TGCGCCAGCAGCCCACTAGCGGGATCGGATGAGCAGTACTTC. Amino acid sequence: CASSPLAGSDEQYF.

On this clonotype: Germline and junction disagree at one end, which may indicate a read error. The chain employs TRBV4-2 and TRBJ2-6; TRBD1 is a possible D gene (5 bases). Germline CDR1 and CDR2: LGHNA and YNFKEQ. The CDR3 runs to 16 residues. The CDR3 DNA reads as TGTGCCAGCAGCCTTGAAGCAAGCTCTGGGGCCAATGTCCTGTCTTTC. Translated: CASSLEASSGANVLSF.

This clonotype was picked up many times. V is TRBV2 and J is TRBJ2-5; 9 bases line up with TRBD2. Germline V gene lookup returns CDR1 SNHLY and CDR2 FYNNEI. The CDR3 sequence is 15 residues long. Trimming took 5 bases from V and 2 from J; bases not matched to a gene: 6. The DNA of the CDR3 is TGTGCCAGCAGTCGACTAGCGGCTGGGCAAGAGACCCAGTACTTC. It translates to CASSRLAAGQETQYF.

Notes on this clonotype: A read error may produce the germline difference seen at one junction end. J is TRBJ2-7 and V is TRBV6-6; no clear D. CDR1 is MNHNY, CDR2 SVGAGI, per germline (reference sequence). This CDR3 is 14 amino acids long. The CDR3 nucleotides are TGTGCCAACAGTTTCCCGGACCGCTCCTACGTGCAGTACTTC. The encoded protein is CANSFPDRSYVQYF.

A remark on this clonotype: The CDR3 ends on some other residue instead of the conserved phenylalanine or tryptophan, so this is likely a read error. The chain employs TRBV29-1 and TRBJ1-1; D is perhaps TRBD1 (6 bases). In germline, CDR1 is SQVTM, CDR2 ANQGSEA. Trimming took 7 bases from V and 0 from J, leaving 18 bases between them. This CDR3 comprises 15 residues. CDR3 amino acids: CSAGTGWGMNTEAFY. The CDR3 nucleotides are TGCAGCGCCGGTACAGGGTGGGGAATGAACACTGAAGCTTTCTAT.

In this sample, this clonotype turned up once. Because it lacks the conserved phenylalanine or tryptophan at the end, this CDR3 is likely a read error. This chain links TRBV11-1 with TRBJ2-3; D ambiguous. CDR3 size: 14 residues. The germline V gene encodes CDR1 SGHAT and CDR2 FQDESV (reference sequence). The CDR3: CVSSPPTEADTQYL. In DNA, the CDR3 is TGTGTCAGCAGCCCACCCACTGAAGCAGATACGCAGTATCTT.